One and the same sample provided the 27 T cell receptor beta chains below, sequenced in a study of response to subunit inactivated influenza vaccine. Via MiXCR, TCRdb re-called the RT-PCR reads, giving one row per CDR3 protein. There are hundreds of thousands of distinct CDR3 sequences in the sample; 12% occur only once, and about a tenth lies in the top ten. Specimen: PBMCs from blood, collected on the day of vaccination. These receptors originate from a man between 50 and 59 years old who received an inactivated influenza vaccine.

Worth noting for this clonotype: The junction departs from germline at one end; a sequencing error may be responsible. This chain links TRBV20-1 with TRBJ2-5; the match to TRBD1 covers 9 bases. CDR3 length: 14 residues. Germline-derived CDR1 and CDR2 are DFQATT and SNEGSKA (reference sequence). DNA for the CDR3: TGCAGTGCTCGAGACAGGGGGGTCGGAGAGACCCAGTACTTC. This codes for CSARDRGVGETQYF.

This clonotype was observed a few times. This sequence joins TRBV12-3 or TRBV12-4 and TRBJ2-7; tentatively, D is TRBD1 (6 bases). V was pared by 3 bases and J by 3 bases, with 15 bases between. This CDR3 has 15 residues. CDR3 nucleotides: TGTGCCAGCAGTTTCCGACAGGCCTCCTTCTACGAGCAGTACTTC. Residues: CASSFRQASFYEQYF.

This clonotype occurred many times. The rearrangement joins TRBV20-1 to TRBJ1-2; D perhaps matches TRBD1 (5 bases). The germline V gene encodes CDR1 DFQATT and CDR2 SNEGSKA (reference sequence). V lost 5 bases, J lost 4 bases, and 17 bases lay in between. The CDR3 consists of 14 residues. CDR3 in amino acids: CSAPRQLAIYGYTF. The CDR3 nucleotides read TGCAGTGCTCCTAGACAGTTGGCTATCTATGGCTACACCTTC.

At least ten counts were recorded for this clonotype. The chain couples TRBV7-2 to TRBJ2-3; 7 bases fit TRBD1. Germline values: CDR1 SGHTA, CDR2 FQGNSA. After removal of 4 bases from V and 11 bases from J, the junction contained 6 bases not matched to a gene. This CDR3 is 12 amino acids long. Written as DNA, the CDR3 is TGTGCCAGCAGCTCGACAGGGAGTAGGCAGTATTTT. As protein: CASSSTGSRQYF.

This clonotype was seen only a few times. This chain links TRBV19 with TRBJ1-5; 8 bases fit TRBD1. The trim removed 9 bases at V and 1 base at J, leaving 5 bases unmatched. Germline V gene sequence: CDR1 LNHDA, CDR2 SQIVND (reference sequence). CDR3 length: 14 residues. CDR3 DNA sequence: TGTGCCAGCGACAGGGGATTAAGCAATCAGCCCCAGCATTTT. It yields the protein CASDRGLSNQPQHF.

This clonotype was recorded a few times. This chain links TRBV5-1 with TRBJ2-6, with a tentative D call TRBD1 (5 bases). The CDR3 is made up of 15 amino acids. CDR1 is SGHRS and CDR2 is YFSETQ in the germline V gene. V gave up 4 bases and J gave up 1 base, with 9 bases separating them. The CDR3 DNA reads TGCGCCAGCAGCCTGACAGCGTCTGGGGCCAACGTCCTGACTTTC. This translates into CASSLTASGANVLTF.

The chain couples TRBV29-1 to TRBJ1-2; no clear D gene. This CDR3 spans 12 amino acids. The germline V gene has CDR1 SQVTM and CDR2 ANQGSEA. Written as DNA, the CDR3 is TGCATCACTATGGGAGAAAACTATGGCTACACCTTC. Protein product: CITMGENYGYTF.

The V gene is TRBV20-1, the J gene TRBJ2-7; perhaps TRBD1 as D (5 bases). From germline, CDR1 is DFQATT and CDR2 SNEGSKA (reference sequence). V lost 3 bases and J 4 bases, leaving 19 bases between the germline ends. This CDR3 spans 15 amino acids. CDR3 bases: TGCAGTGCTAGGATCCCGGAGAGACAGCCTTACGAGCAGTACTTC. Translated: CSARIPERQPYEQYF.

This clonotype was detected many times. This chain links TRBV20-1 with TRBJ2-7, with 8 bases lining up with TRBD1. V was pared by 1 base and J by 10 bases, with 18 bases of the junction left unmatched. The CDR3 length is 16 residues. CDR1 is DFQATT and CDR2 is SNEGSKA in the germline V gene (reference sequence). The DNA of the CDR3 is TGCAGTGCTAGAGCACCCAGGGGGCAAGTTGAGTTAGTTCAGTACTTC. This sequence encodes CSARAPRGQVELVQYF.

This clonotype was picked up a small number of times. The chain links TRBV24-1 to TRBJ2-1; no clear D. Trimming stripped 9 bases from V and 3 bases from J, with 14 bases between. Looked up from germline, CDR1 is KGHDR and CDR2 is SFDVKD. This CDR3 comprises 14 residues. CDR3 sequence: CATQDGNGYNEQFF. Here the CDR3 DNA reads TGTGCCACCCAAGATGGAAACGGCTACAATGAGCAGTTCTTC.

Remarks on this clonotype: One end of the junction is discordant with germline, which a read error may explain. The rearrangement joins TRBV4-3 to TRBJ2-1; 11 nucleotides agree with TRBD2. The CDR3 consists of 15 residues. Germline V gives CDR1 LGHNA, CDR2 YSLEER. The CDR3 sequence: CTSSQGALAGVTVFF. The CDR3 DNA is TGCACCAGCAGCCAAGGGGCACTAGCGGGAGTAACAGTATTCTTC.

The chain combines TRBV12-3 or TRBV12-4 with TRBJ2-7; possibly TRBD2 for D (5 bases). Between the trimmed V and J ends, which lost 6 bases and 3 bases, there was a span of 15 bases. CDR3 length: 14 amino acids. Here the CDR3 reads CASSLELGGYEQYF. As DNA, the CDR3 is TGTGCCAGCAGCCTGGAGCTAGGAGGCTACGAGCAGTACTTC.

This clonotype was seen ten or more times. The chain joins TRBV11-2 to TRBJ2-5, with D perhaps TRBD2 (5 bases). Between the trimmed V and J ends, which lost 3 bases and 4 bases, there was a span of 15 bases. Germline CDR1 is SGHAT and CDR2 is FQNNGV. The CDR3 runs 15 residues. The CDR3 sequence: CASSFGVRAPETQYF. DNA of the CDR3: TGTGCCAGCAGCTTCGGGGTCCGGGCCCCAGAGACCCAGTACTTC.

This clonotype has more than one count but fewer than ten. CDR3 residues: CSVEARDYEQYF. In nucleotides, the CDR3 is TGCAGCGTTGAAGCCAGGGACTACGAGCAGTACTTC. The chain recombines TRBV29-1 with TRBJ2-7; tentative D call: TRBD1 (5 bases). The CDR3 is made up of 12 amino acids. Germline V gene data show CDR1 as SQVTM and CDR2 as ANQGSEA. Trimming removed 1 base from V and 3 bases from J, with 7 bases in between.

This clonotype was counted between two and nine times. The chain recombines TRBV7-9 with TRBJ2-2; 9 bases are shared with TRBD1. With 4 bases clipped from V and 4 bases from J, the junction kept 4 bases outside the gene matches. The CDR3 extends over 15 amino acids. The V gene's germline CDR1 is SEHNR and CDR2 FQNEAQ (reference sequence). The CDR3 DNA follows: TGTGCCAGCAGCTCGTACAGGGGGCGCACCGGGGAGCTGTTTTTT. Its translation is CASSSYRGRTGELFF.

In its sample, this clonotype was seen once. The junction departs from the called germline gene at one end, perhaps through a read error. The chain is built from TRBV6-2 or TRBV6-3 and TRBJ2-1; D is perhaps TRBD2 (5 bases). The CDR3 loop spans 12 amino acids. CDR1 is MNHEY, CDR2 SVGEGT, per germline. The CDR3 DNA reads as TGTGCCAGCAGTTACACCCGGGGTAGATCGGTCTTC. It specifies CASSYTRGRSVF.

The chain's CDR3 is CASSLVGQTDTQYF. The CDR3 bases are TGTGCCAGCAGCTTAGTGGGCCAAACAGATACGCAGTATTTT. The chain links TRBV7-9 to TRBJ2-3; D gene ambiguous. CDR3 size: 14 residues. V lost 1 base and J 3 bases, leaving 8 bases between the germline ends. Germline V gene data show CDR1 as SEHNR and CDR2 as FQNEAQ (reference sequence).

This clonotype was seen a few times. The rearrangement links TRBV10-3 to TRBJ2-3; 7 bases line up with TRBD2. CDR3 length equals 13 residues. The ends lost 10 bases at V and 6 bases at J; junction bases unmatched: 10. CDR1 is ENHRY, CDR2 SYGVKD, per germline. CDR3 in DNA: TGTGCCACCCGGGGGGTTGAGATGGATACGCAGTATTTT. It translates to CATRGVEMDTQYF.

This clonotype has more than one count but fewer than ten. V is TRBV28 and J is TRBJ2-7, with D maybe TRBD2 (6 bases). The CDR3 covers 13 residues. Trimming removed 6 bases from V and 2 bases from J, with 11 bases in between. Germline V CDR1 and CDR2: MDHEN, SYDVKM. The CDR3 protein is CASRDYTTYEQYF. CDR3 nucleotide sequence: TGTGCCAGCAGGGACTACACCACCTACGAGCAGTACTTC.

Only a few counts were recorded for this clonotype. The chain joins TRBV4-1 to TRBJ2-7; the match to TRBD1 covers 8 bases. The CDR3 contains 16 residues. Germline V gives CDR1 MGHRA, CDR2 YSYEKL. V was clipped by 2 bases and J by 10 bases; unmatched bases: 16. The CDR3 nucleotides read TGCGCCAGCAGCCAAAATCTACCACCGGGACAGGTTGTCCAGTACTTC. This gives the protein CASSQNLPPGQVVQYF.

This clonotype was observed at least ten times. V gene TRBV4-2 combines with J gene TRBJ2-2, with 8 nucleotides matching TRBD2. J lost 2 bases, V lost 8 bases, and 16 bases had no gene match. This CDR3 is built from 18 residues. Germline-derived CDR1 and CDR2 are LGHNA and YNFKEQ. CDR3 bases: TGTGCCAGCCTTCCCTCAGGACGGGGGGGACTTAACACCGGGGAGCTGTTTTTT. Translation gives CASLPSGRGGLNTGELFF.

This clonotype has just a few counts. The chain couples TRBV12-3 or TRBV12-4 to TRBJ1-6; the D gene is possibly TRBD1 (6 bases). The CDR3 extends over 14 amino acids. Trimming cost V 5 bases and J 7 bases, with 12 bases left between them. The CDR3 reads CASSPLRGNSPLHF. The DNA of the CDR3 is TGTGCCAGCAGTCCCTTGAGGGGGAATTCACCCCTCCACTTT.

This clonotype was counted ten times or more. The chain recombines TRBV15 with TRBJ1-1; no firm D call. The CDR3 runs to 13 residues. The V and J ends lost 0 bases and 3 bases respectively, with 5 bases between them. Germline CDR1 reads LNHNV; CDR2 reads YYDKDF (reference sequence). The chain's CDR3 is CATSRDPDTEAFF. The DNA for the CDR3 is TGTGCCACCAGCAGAGACCCGGACACTGAAGCTTTCTTT.

The V call is TRBV3-1, the J call TRBJ2-7, with D unclear. Germline V gene lookup returns CDR1 LGHDT and CDR2 YNNKEL (reference sequence). The germline V and J ends were trimmed by 0 bases and 0 bases, with 9 bases remaining between them. This CDR3 is built from 15 residues. CDR3 nucleotides: TGTGCCAGCAGCCAAGAATTACTTGCCTCCTACGAGCAGTACTTC. Protein: CASSQELLASYEQYF.

This sequence joins TRBV7-3 and TRBJ2-3; possibly TRBD2 for D (6 bases). In germline, CDR1 is SGHTA, CDR2 FQGTGA. This CDR3 region has 16 residues. The V end was cut by 5 bases, the J end by 2 bases, with 17 bases between. The CDR3: CASSPMGGILTDTQYF. The CDR3 coding sequence is TGTGCCAGCAGCCCAATGGGCGGGATCCTCACAGATACGCAGTATTTT. The complete variable domain, with remaining parts taken from reference TRBV7-3 and TRBJ2-3, reads GAGVSQTPSNKVTEKGKYVELRCDPISGHTALYWYRQSLGQGPEFLIYFQGTGAADDSGLPNDRFFAVRPEGSVSTLKIQRTERGDSAVYLCASSPMGGILTDTQYFGPGTRLTVL.

This clonotype was seen many times. The rearrangement uses TRBV12-3 or TRBV12-4 and TRBJ1-1; a weak D match, TRBD1 (5 bases). This CDR3 comprises 13 residues. Trimming pared 7 bases from V and 1 base from J, leaving 10 bases between. The CDR3 reads CASTGAQNTEAFF. The CDR3, as DNA: TGTGCCAGCACTGGGGCCCAGAACACTGAAGCTTTCTTT.

The chain employs TRBV5-8 and TRBJ1-4; 9 bases map to TRBD1. Germline V gene data show CDR1 as SGHTS and CDR2 as YDEGEE. The CDR3 is 15 residues long. J lost 8 bases, V lost 4 bases, and 9 bases had no gene match. The CDR3 sequence is CASSHRGQGTEKLFF. The CDR3 nucleotides are TGTGCCAGCAGCCACCGGGGACAGGGAACGGAAAAACTGTTTTTT. Variable domain in full (rest from reference TRBV5-8 and TRBJ1-4): EAGVTQSPTHLIKTRGQQATLRCSPISGHTSVYWYQQALGLGLQFLLWYDEGEERNRGNFPPRFSGRQFPNYSSELNVNALELEDSALYLCASSHRGQGTEKLFFGSGTQLSVL.